The clone carrying this T cell receptor (beta chain) was detected only a few times. The sample comes from a study of T-cell reconstitution after alpha-beta-depleted transplantation in children. Preparation of the TCRbeta library used unique molecular identifiers. TCRdb re-analysed the PCR reads in MiXCR, keeping a single row per CDR3 protein. The data contain hundreds of thousands of distinct CDR3 sequences, 10% to 15% of them seen just once; the ten biggest clones take up approximately 2%. This CDR3 contains 12 residues. Per the germline V gene, CDR1 is SQVTM and CDR2 is ANQGSEA. V was trimmed by 4 bases and J by 0 bases, leaving 7 bases between them.

The V gene is TRBV29-1, the J gene TRBJ2-7; D is undetermined. Sample: PBMCs, mostly from graft donor cells, taken 360 days after TCRalphabeta/CD19-depleted stem cell transplant. The origin of this receptor is a male patient younger than 18 who had a stem cell transplant for acute myeloid leukemia, so the T cells may come from the graft donor. The CDR3 DNA reads TGCAGCGTTGGAGAGAGCTCCTACGAGCAGTACTTC. It is translated as CSVGESSYEQYF.